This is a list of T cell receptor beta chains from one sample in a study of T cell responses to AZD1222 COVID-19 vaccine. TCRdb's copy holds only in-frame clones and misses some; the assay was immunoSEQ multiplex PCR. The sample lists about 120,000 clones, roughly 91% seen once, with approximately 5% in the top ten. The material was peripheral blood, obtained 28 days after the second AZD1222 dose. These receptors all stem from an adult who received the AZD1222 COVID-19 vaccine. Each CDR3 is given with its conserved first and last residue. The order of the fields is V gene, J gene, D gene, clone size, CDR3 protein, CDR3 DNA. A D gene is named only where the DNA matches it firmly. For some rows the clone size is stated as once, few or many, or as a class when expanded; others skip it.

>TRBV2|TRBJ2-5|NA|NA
CASTVSEETQYF
TGTGCCAGCACCGTGTCCGAGGAGACCCAGTACTTC
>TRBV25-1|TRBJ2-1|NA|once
CASRDGKGPYNEQFF
TGTGCCAGCAGAGATGGGAAGGGGCCCTACAATGAGCAGTTCTTC
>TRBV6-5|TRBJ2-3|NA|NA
CASSSDGDTQYF
TGTGCCAGCAGTTCCGACGGAGATACGCAGTATTTT
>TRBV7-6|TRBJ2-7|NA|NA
CASSLGASYEQYF
TGTGCCAGCAGCTTAGGGGCCTCTTATGAGCAGTACTTC
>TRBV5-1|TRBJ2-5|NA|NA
CASSHDLQETQYF
TGCGCCAGCAGTCATGACCTCCAAGAGACCCAGTACTTC
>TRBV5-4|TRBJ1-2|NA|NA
CASSKLQGHYGYTF
TGTGCCAGCAGCAAACTACAGGGACACTATGGCTACACCTTC
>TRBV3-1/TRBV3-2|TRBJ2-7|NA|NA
CASSRGGHSYEQYF
TGTGCCAGCAGCCGCGGGGGCCATTCCTACGAGCAGTACTTC
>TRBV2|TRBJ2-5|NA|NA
CASGPLARETQYF
TGTGCCAGCGGCCCGCTAGCGCGGGAGACCCAGTACTTC
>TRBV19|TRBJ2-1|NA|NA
CASMMGGSYNEQFF
TGTGCCAGTATGATGGGGGGCTCATACAATGAGCAGTTCTTC
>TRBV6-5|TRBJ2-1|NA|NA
CASRPGQYARQFF
TGTGCCAGCAGACCGGGACAATATGCCCGCCAGTTCTTC
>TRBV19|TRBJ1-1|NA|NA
CASGWGIGTEAFF
TGTGCCAGCGGGTGGGGGATCGGCACTGAAGCTTTCTTT
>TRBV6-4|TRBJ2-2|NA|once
CASSDRGRSGELFF
TGTGCCAGCAGTGACAGAGGCCGAAGTGGGGAGCTGTTTTTT
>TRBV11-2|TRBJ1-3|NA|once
CASSHFTGPSGNTIYF
TGTGCCAGCAGCCACTTTACAGGGCCCTCTGGAAACACCATATATTTT
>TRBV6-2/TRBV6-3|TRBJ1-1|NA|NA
CASSTDPGRENTEAFF
TGTGCCAGCAGTACGGATCCGGGACGGGAGAACACTGAAGCTTTCTTT